Following are 32 T cell receptor beta chains from one sample sequenced in a study of blood T cell repertoires in COVID-19. Sequenced by immunoSEQ multiplex PCR; TCRdb stores in-frame clones only, minus some. Of around 41,000 clones listed, around 84% are singletons. The material sequenced was peripheral blood. The receptors were sampled from a human donor in a cohort sampled during active COVID-19.

The chain links TRBV9 to TRBJ2-5; tentatively, D is TRBD2 (6 bases). Per germline, CDR1 SGDLS and CDR2 YYNGEE. V was trimmed by 0 bases and J by 4 bases, leaving 10 bases between them. The CDR3 sequence is 14 residues long. CDR3 loop: CASSVGAEGETQYF. The CDR3 DNA follows: TGTGCCAGCAGCGTAGGAGCGGAGGGAGAGACCCAGTACTTC.

The chain recombines TRBV10-3 with TRBJ1-6, with D perhaps matching TRBD1 (5 bases). This CDR3 contains 16 residues. Trimming shortened V by 4 bases and J by 5 bases, and 15 bases separated the two germline ends. From germline, CDR1 is ENHRY and CDR2 SYGVKD. Written as DNA, the CDR3 is TGTGCCATCAGTGGGACAACCCCTGACGATAATTCACCCCTCCACTTT. It codes for CAISGTTPDDNSPLHF.

The chain joins TRBV27 to TRBJ1-4, with D tentatively TRBD1 (6 bases). The CDR3 is made up of 15 amino acids. Trimming removed 5 bases from V and 0 bases from J, with 10 bases in between. CDR1 is MNHEY and CDR2 is SMNVEV in the germline V gene (reference sequence). The CDR3 DNA follows: TGTGCCAGCAGTCCCCGACAGGCAACTAATGAAAAACTGTTTTTT. Protein product: CASSPRQATNEKLFF.

This clone was seen only once. This chain links TRBV7-9 with TRBJ2-1, with 8 nucleotides matching TRBD2. CDR1 is SEHNR and CDR2 is FQNEAQ in the germline V gene (reference sequence). This CDR3 region has 16 residues. The V and J ends lost 1 base and 1 base, in that order; junction bases with no gene match: 3. The CDR3 DNA is TGTGCCAGCAGCTTAGTCGGGACTAGATCCTACAATGAGCAGTTCTTC. This codes for CASSLVGTRSYNEQFF.

The J gene is TRBJ2-7, the V gene TRBV5-1, with a weak D call TRBD1 (5 bases). V gave up 4 bases and J gave up 3 bases, with 14 bases separating them. CDR1 and CDR2 (germline): SGHRS, YFSETQ. The CDR3 runs to 14 residues. DNA for the CDR3: TGCGCCAGCAGCCCCGTGGGGCGAGTCTACGAGCAGTACTTC. Translated, it gives CASSPVGRVYEQYF. The whole variable domain, remainder taken from reference TRBV5-1 and TRBJ2-7, is KAGVTQTPRYLIKTRGQQVTLSCSPISGHRSVSWYQQTPGQGLQFLFEYFSETQRNKGNFPGRFSGRQFSNSRSEMNVSTLELGDSALYLCASSPVGRVYEQYFGPGTRLTVT.

This sequence joins TRBV5-5 and TRBJ2-3; 9 positions match TRBD2. Germline CDR1 is SGHKS and CDR2 is YYEKEE (reference sequence). The CDR3 loop spans 17 amino acids. J gave up 4 bases and V 1 base, and 10 bases lay outside the gene matches. CDR3 in DNA: TGTGCCAGCAGCTTGCGTTGGGAGGGACTAGCATCAGATACGCAGTATTTT. As protein: CASSLRWEGLASDTQYF.

This chain joins TRBV5-1 and TRBJ1-1; 9 bases agree with TRBD1. Germline CDR1 reads SGHRS; CDR2 reads YFSETQ. The CDR3 runs to 13 residues. V shed 4 bases and J 5 bases; nucleotides not matched to a gene: 3. The CDR3 loop is CASSNGQGTEAFF. DNA of the CDR3: TGCGCCAGCAGCAACGGACAGGGGACTGAAGCTTTCTTT.

V is TRBV6-2 or TRBV6-3 and J is TRBJ2-7; D is unresolved. Trimming stripped 2 bases from V and 0 bases from J, with 8 bases between. Per germline, CDR1 MNHEY and CDR2 SVGEGT. The CDR3 length is 14 residues. The CDR3 here is CASSYGPGSYEQYF. The CDR3 nucleotides read TGTGCCAGCAGTTACGGGCCAGGCTCCTACGAGCAGTACTTC.

The chain employs TRBV19 and TRBJ2-3, with unresolved D. The CDR3 loop spans 16 amino acids. The ends were cut back, 6 bases at V and 1 base at J, with 17 bases in the middle. Germline V gives CDR1 LNHDA, CDR2 SQIVND (reference sequence). The CDR3 loop is CASRSSQNLRTDTQYF. In nucleotides, the CDR3 is TGTGCCAGTAGATCCTCGCAAAACCTACGCACAGATACGCAGTATTTT.

This clone was counted ten times or more. The J gene is TRBJ1-5, the V gene TRBV18, with a weak D call TRBD1 (5 bases). CDR3 size: 16 residues. The germline V and J ends were trimmed by 2 bases and 3 bases, with 14 bases remaining between them. The V gene's germline CDR1 is KGHSH and CDR2 LQKENI. As DNA, the CDR3 is TGTGCCAGCTCACCAGGGGCAGGGAGGGTCAATCAGCCCCAGCATTTT. It codes for CASSPGAGRVNQPQHF.

V usage is TRBV4-1 and J usage is TRBJ2-7, with a weak D call TRBD2 (7 bases). The CDR3 length is 14 residues. With 4 bases removed from V and 0 bases from J, the gap between germline ends came to 10 bases. Germline values: CDR1 MGHRA, CDR2 YSYEKL. CDR3 loop: CASSRGGLSYEQYF. As DNA, the CDR3 is TGCGCCAGCAGCCGCGGGGGCCTCTCCTACGAGCAGTACTTC.

The chain joins TRBV6-2 or TRBV6-3 to TRBJ2-3, with a possible D match to TRBD2 (5 bases). CDR1 and CDR2 from the germline V gene are MNHEY and SVGEGT. This CDR3 comprises 12 residues. The V end lost 6 bases, the J end lost 6 bases, and 10 bases lay between the germline ends. The CDR3 protein is CASSRGGDTQYF. Written as DNA, the CDR3 is TGTGCCAGCAGCCGCGGCGGGGATACGCAGTATTTT.

This chain joins TRBV2 and TRBJ1-5; no reliable D call. Germline loops: CDR1 SNHLY, CDR2 FYNNEI. Trimming stripped 0 bases from V and 4 bases from J, with 7 bases between. The CDR3 extends over 14 amino acids. CDR3 nucleotides: TGTGCCAGCAGTGAAGCGTTCGGGAATCAGCCCCAGCATTTT. Translated, it gives CASSEAFGNQPQHF. Based on the CDR3 plus reference TRBV2 and TRBJ1-5, the full variable domain is EPEVTQTPSHQVTQMGQEVILRCVPISNHLYFYWYRQILGQKVEFLVSFYNNEISEKSEIFDDQFSVERPDGSNFTLKIRSTKLEDSAMYFCASSEAFGNQPQHFGDGTRLSIL.

The gene calls are TRBV3-1 (or the pseudogene TRBV3-2) and TRBJ2-5; 10 bases line up with TRBD2. With V trimmed by 5 bases and J by 2 bases, 5 bases remained unmatched. Germline loops: CDR1 LGHDT, CDR2 YNNKEL (reference sequence). The CDR3 loop spans 15 amino acids. CDR3 in DNA: TGTGCCAGCAGCGGGCTAGCGGGGGTTCAAGAGACCCAGTACTTC. This translates into CASSGLAGVQETQYF.

A single count supports this clone. Other DNA variants within this sample encode the same CDR3. The chain joins TRBV3-1 (or the pseudogene TRBV3-2) to TRBJ1-2, with D uncertain. Between the trimmed V and J ends, which lost 1 base and 6 bases, there was a span of 6 bases. The length of the CDR3 is 12 residues. From germline, CDR1 is LGHDT and CDR2 YNNKEL (reference sequence). For the CDR3, the DNA is TGTGCCAGCAGCCAAGCAGGCGATGGCTACACCTTC. Encoded protein: CASSQAGDGYTF.

This clone was seen once. V is TRBV6-2 or TRBV6-3 and J is TRBJ2-1; TRBD1 matches at 7 bases. The CDR3 is 14 residues long. The V gene's germline CDR1 is MNHEY and CDR2 SVGEGT. After removal of 7 bases from V and 7 bases from J, the junction contained 10 bases not matched to a gene. As DNA, the CDR3 is TGTGCCAGCATCCCAGACAGGGTAGGGAATGAGCAGTTCTTC. Translated: CASIPDRVGNEQFF.

V gene TRBV19 combines with J gene TRBJ2-5, with 11 bases fitting TRBD2. Germline V gives CDR1 LNHDA, CDR2 SQIVND (reference sequence). The CDR3 contains 17 residues. Trimming took 5 bases from V and 6 from J; bases not matched to a gene: 14. The chain's CDR3 is CASSGPFITSGGKTQYF. DNA for the CDR3: TGTGCCAGTAGTGGCCCCTTCATAACTAGCGGGGGAAAGACCCAGTACTTC. Filled out from reference TRBV19 and TRBJ2-5, the complete variable domain reads DGGITQSPKYLFRKEGQNVTLSCEQNLNHDAMYWYRQDPGQGLRLIYYSQIVNDFQKGDIAEGYSVSREKKESFPLTVTSAQKNPTAFYLCASSGPFITSGGKTQYFGPGTRLLVL.

CDR3 protein: CASSFNSGANVLTF. In DNA form, the CDR3 reads TGCGCCAGCAGCTTCAACTCTGGGGCCAACGTCCTGACTTTC. The V call is TRBV5-1, the J call TRBJ2-6, with D hard to call. From germline, CDR1 is SGHRS and CDR2 YFSETQ. The CDR3 loop spans 14 amino acids. V lost 2 bases and J lost 0, with 3 bases in between.

There are a few counts of this clone. V is TRBV7-3 and J is TRBJ2-7, with a weak D call TRBD1 (7 bases). Germline CDR1 SGHTA, CDR2 FQGTGA. Trimming stripped 5 bases from V and 4 bases from J, with 18 bases between. There are 15 residues in the CDR3. CDR3 residues: CASSIYAGQSYEQYF. CDR3 DNA sequence: TGTGCCAGCAGCATCTATGCGGGACAGAGTTACGAGCAGTACTTC.

A single count supports this clone. The chain couples TRBV29-1 to TRBJ2-2; TRBD1 aligns across 8 bases. Germline V gene sequence: CDR1 SQVTM, CDR2 ANQGSEA. The trim removed 4 bases at V and 2 bases at J, leaving 12 bases unmatched. The CDR3 is 17 residues long. CDR3 protein: CSVAVLRTGKNTGELFF. The CDR3 bases are TGCAGCGTTGCGGTCCTGCGGACAGGGAAAAACACCGGGGAGCTGTTTTTT.

The chain employs TRBV19 and TRBJ2-3, with 8 bases fitting TRBD1. Germline V lookup: CDR1 LNHDA, CDR2 SQIVND (reference sequence). V was pared by 5 bases and J by 2 bases, with 6 bases of the junction left unmatched. The CDR3 runs to 15 residues. DNA of the CDR3: TGTGCCAGTAGTCTAAGGACAGGGAACACAGATACGCAGTATTTT. Translated: CASSLRTGNTDTQYF. The full variable domain, in which reference TRBV19 and TRBJ2-3 provide the parts outside the CDR3, is DGGITQSPKYLFRKEGQNVTLSCEQNLNHDAMYWYRQDPGQGLRLIYYSQIVNDFQKGDIAEGYSVSREKKESFPLTVTSAQKNPTAFYLCASSLRTGNTDTQYFGPGTRLTVL.

The sample holds one count of this clone. The chain couples TRBV6-5 to TRBJ2-7; tentative D call: TRBD1 (5 bases). The CDR3 contains 15 residues. Germline CDR1 MNHEY, CDR2 SVGAGI. V lost 6 bases and J 0 bases, leaving 15 bases between the germline ends. CDR3 bases: TGTGCCAGCAGCTCCGCCAGGGTGAACTCCTACGAGCAGTACTTC. It specifies CASSSARVNSYEQYF.

V and J are TRBV4-1 and TRBJ1-2; 9 bases map to TRBD1. Germline assignment: CDR1 MGHRA and CDR2 YSYEKL. V lost 5 bases to trimming and J lost 4 bases; unmatched junction nucleotides: 5. This CDR3 contains 14 residues. CDR3 residues: CASSLQGAGYGYTF. The CDR3 DNA sequence: TGCGCCAGCAGCTTACAGGGGGCTGGCTATGGCTACACCTTC.

V is TRBV27 and J is TRBJ2-3; 8 positions match TRBD2. CDR3 length: 15 amino acids. Trimming cost V 7 bases and J 5 bases; bases outside gene matches: 11. Germline CDR1 reads MNHEY; CDR2 reads SMNVEV (reference sequence). The CDR3 DNA reads TGTGCCAGCACTCTCGGCGGGGGGCCAAGAGATACGCAGTATTTT. Translation: CASTLGGGPRDTQYF.

The CDR3 reads CASSWTGVKNNSPLHF. The CDR3 region has the DNA TGTGCCAGCAGCTGGACAGGGGTTAAAAATAATTCACCCCTCCACTTT. V gene TRBV13 combines with J gene TRBJ1-6, with 9 bases identical to TRBD1. The germline V gene has CDR1 PRHDT and CDR2 FYEKMQ (reference sequence). The length of the CDR3 is 16 residues. J gave up 5 bases and V 4 bases, and 6 bases lay outside the gene matches. The full variable domain, rest sourced from reference TRBV13 and TRBJ1-6, is AAGVIQSPRHLIKEKRETATLKCYPIPRHDTVYWYQQGPGQDPQFLISFYEKMQSDKGSIPDRFSAQQFSDYHSELNMSSLELGDSALYFCASSWTGVKNNSPLHFGNGTRLTVT.

This rearrangement joins TRBV15 to TRBJ1-2, with D possibly being TRBD1 (5 bases). Germline CDR1 and CDR2: LNHNV and YYDKDF (reference sequence). This CDR3 spans 15 amino acids. The V gene lost 5 bases and the J gene lost 3 bases, with 16 bases spanning the gap. CDR3 bases: TGTGCCACCAGCGGGCTTTCCAGGGTGGACTATGGCTACACCTTC. Translation: CATSGLSRVDYGYTF.

The chain links TRBV25-1 to TRBJ1-1; TRBD1 is a possible D gene (6 bases). Germline CDR1 is MGHDK and CDR2 is SYGVNS. The V gene lost 5 bases and the J gene lost 6 bases, with 16 bases spanning the gap. The CDR3 sequence is 14 residues long. CDR3 in amino acids: CASSPPKQGAEAFF. CDR3 sequence (DNA): TGTGCCAGCAGTCCCCCGAAACAGGGCGCTGAAGCTTTCTTT.

The J gene is TRBJ1-3, the V gene TRBV12-3 or TRBV12-4; a possible D gene is TRBD1 (5 bases). Trimming removed 10 bases from V and 0 bases from J, with 10 bases in between. The CDR3 is 13 amino acids. The CDR3 protein is CATGGLSGNTIYF. In DNA, the CDR3 is TGTGCCACCGGGGGACTCTCTGGAAACACCATATATTTT.

The V and J genes are TRBV5-1 and TRBJ1-3; 7 bases agree with TRBD1. The CDR3 extends over 14 amino acids. Germline loops: CDR1 SGHRS, CDR2 YFSETQ. The ends lost 1 base at V and 8 bases at J; junction bases unmatched: 6. This chain's CDR3 is CASSLSGTADTIYF. The CDR3 nucleotides are TGCGCCAGCAGCTTGTCCGGGACAGCGGACACCATATATTTT.

The chain couples TRBV6-1 to TRBJ2-7; TRBD1 aligns across 7 bases. Germline lookup yields CDR1 MNHNS and CDR2 SASEGT. The ends lost 3 bases at V and 3 bases at J; junction bases unmatched: 8. The CDR3 is made up of 15 amino acids. This CDR3 is CASSDRDRQNYEQYF. The CDR3 nucleotides read TGTGCCAGCAGTGATCGGGACAGACAAAACTACGAGCAGTACTTC.

This sequence joins TRBV4-1 and TRBJ2-5, with D tentatively TRBD2 (6 bases). V was clipped by 0 bases and J by 5 bases, with 19 bases between them. The CDR3 is 17 residues long. From germline, CDR1 is MGHRA and CDR2 YSYEKL. The CDR3 loop is CASSQDSWRDRRETQYF. CDR3 nucleotide sequence: TGCGCCAGCAGCCAAGATAGTTGGCGGGATAGAAGGGAGACCCAGTACTTC.

CDR3 region: CASSIDRTGRSYTF. In nucleotides, the CDR3 is TGTGCCAGTAGTATAGACAGGACAGGGAGGAGCTACACCTTC. The rearrangement uses TRBV19 and TRBJ1-2; 8 nucleotides line up with TRBD1. V dropped 0 bases and J dropped 9; count of bases not matched to a gene: 6. CDR3 length: 14 amino acids. Germline-derived CDR1 and CDR2 are LNHDA and SQIVND (reference sequence).